This T cell receptor (beta chain) originates from a study of blood T cell repertoires in COVID-19. The CDR3 has 16 amino acids. Germline V gene data show CDR1 as MGHRA and CDR2 as YSYEKL. The V and J ends lost 1 base and 4 bases respectively, with 16 bases between them. How the authors handled the data: Amplification from reference gene primers served as the basis for estimated nucleated cell counts. TCRdb keeps only in-frame clones here, not all; method: immunoSEQ multiplex PCR. V and J calls and clone size are as listed in that table; D and trimming were resolved from the DNA. The sample records about 130,000 clones, more than 70% being singletons.

Material: peripheral blood. The chain employs TRBV4-1 and TRBJ1-2; D call uncertain. The sequence was obtained from a human donor in a cohort sampled during active COVID-19. CDR3 protein: CASSQVEADRTYGYTF. CDR3 in DNA: TGCGCCAGCAGCCAAGTCGAAGCGGACCGAACCTATGGCTACACCTTC.